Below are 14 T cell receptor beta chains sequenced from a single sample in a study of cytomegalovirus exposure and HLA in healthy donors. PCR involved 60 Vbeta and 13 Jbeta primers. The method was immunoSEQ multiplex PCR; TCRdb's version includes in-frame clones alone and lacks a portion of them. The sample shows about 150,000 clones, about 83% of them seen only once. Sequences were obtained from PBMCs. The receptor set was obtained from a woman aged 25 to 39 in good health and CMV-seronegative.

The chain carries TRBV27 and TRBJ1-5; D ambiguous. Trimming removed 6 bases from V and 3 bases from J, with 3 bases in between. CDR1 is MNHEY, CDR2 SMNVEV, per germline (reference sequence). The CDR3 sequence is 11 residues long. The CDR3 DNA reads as TGTGCCAGCAGCCTCAATCAGCCCCAGCATTTT. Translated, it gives CASSLNQPQHF.

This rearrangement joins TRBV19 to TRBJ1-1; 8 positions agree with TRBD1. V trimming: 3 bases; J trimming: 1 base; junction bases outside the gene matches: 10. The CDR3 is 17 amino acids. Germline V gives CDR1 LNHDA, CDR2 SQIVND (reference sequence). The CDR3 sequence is CASSIHPGQGRNTEAFF. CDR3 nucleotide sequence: TGTGCCAGTAGTATTCACCCTGGACAGGGACGGAACACTGAAGCTTTCTTT. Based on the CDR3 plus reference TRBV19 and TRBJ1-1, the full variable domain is DGGITQSPKYLFRKEGQNVTLSCEQNLNHDAMYWYRQDPGQGLRLIYYSQIVNDFQKGDIAEGYSVSREKKESFPLTVTSAQKNPTAFYLCASSIHPGQGRNTEAFFGQGTRLTVV.

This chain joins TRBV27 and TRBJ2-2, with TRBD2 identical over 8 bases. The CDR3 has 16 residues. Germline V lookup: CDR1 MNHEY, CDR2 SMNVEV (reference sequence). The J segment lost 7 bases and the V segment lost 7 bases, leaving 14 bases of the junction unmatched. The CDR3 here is CASKIGLAGLGGELFF. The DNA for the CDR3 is TGTGCCAGCAAGATTGGGTTAGCGGGATTAGGCGGGGAGCTGTTTTTT.

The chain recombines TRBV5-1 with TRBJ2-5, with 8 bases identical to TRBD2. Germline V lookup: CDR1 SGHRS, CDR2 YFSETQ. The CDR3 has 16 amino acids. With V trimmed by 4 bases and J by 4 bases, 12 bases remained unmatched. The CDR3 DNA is TGCGCCAGCAGCCCCGGGCCAACGGGGGGGCGAGAGACCCAGTACTTC. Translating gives CASSPGPTGGRETQYF.

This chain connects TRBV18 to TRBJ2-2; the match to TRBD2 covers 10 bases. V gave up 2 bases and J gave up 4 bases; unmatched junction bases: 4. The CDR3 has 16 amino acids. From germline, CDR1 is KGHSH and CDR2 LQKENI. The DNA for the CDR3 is TGTGCCAGCTCACCAGGGCTAGCGGGAGCCACCGGGGAGCTGTTTTTT. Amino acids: CASSPGLAGATGELFF.

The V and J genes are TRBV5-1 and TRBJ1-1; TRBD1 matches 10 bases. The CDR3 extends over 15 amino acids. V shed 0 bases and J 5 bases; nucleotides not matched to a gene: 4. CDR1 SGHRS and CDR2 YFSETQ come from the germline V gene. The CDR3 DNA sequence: TGCGCCAGCAGCTTGGCATGGACAGGGGGTACTGAAGCTTTCTTT. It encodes CASSLAWTGGTEAFF.

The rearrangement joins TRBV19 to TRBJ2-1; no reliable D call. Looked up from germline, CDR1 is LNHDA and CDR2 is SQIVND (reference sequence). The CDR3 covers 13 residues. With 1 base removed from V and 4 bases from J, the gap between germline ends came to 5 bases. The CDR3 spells CASSIVQYNEQFF. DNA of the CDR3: TGTGCCAGTAGTATAGTACAGTACAATGAGCAGTTCTTC.

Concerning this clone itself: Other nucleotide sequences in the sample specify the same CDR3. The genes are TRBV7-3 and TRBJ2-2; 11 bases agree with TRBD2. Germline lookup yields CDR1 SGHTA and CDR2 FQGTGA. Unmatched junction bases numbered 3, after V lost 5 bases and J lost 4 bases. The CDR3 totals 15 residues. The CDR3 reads CASSPGLAATGELFF. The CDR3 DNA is TGTGCCAGCAGCCCGGGACTAGCGGCCACCGGGGAGCTGTTTTTT.

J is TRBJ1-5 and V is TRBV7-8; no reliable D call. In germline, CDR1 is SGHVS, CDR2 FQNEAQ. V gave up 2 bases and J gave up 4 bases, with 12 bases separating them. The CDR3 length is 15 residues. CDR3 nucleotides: TGTGCCAGCAGCTTAATTCCAGGAGGAAATCAGCCCCAGCATTTT. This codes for CASSLIPGGNQPQHF.

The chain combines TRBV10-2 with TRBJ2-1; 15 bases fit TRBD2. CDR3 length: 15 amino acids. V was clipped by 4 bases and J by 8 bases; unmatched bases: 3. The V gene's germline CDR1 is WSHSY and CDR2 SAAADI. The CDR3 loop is CASSVGLAGGDEQFF. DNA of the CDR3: TGCGCCAGCAGTGTTGGACTAGCGGGAGGGGATGAGCAGTTCTTC.

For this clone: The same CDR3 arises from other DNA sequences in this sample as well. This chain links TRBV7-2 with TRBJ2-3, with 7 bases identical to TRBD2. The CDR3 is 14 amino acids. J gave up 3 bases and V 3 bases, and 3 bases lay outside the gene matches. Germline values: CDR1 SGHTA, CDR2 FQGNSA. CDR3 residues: CASSLTSSTDTQYF. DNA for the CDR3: TGTGCCAGCAGCTTGACTAGCTCGACAGATACGCAGTATTTT. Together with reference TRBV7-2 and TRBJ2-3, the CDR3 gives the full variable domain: GAGVSQSPSNKVTEKGKDVELRCDPISGHTALYWYRQSLGQGLEFLIYFQGNSAPDKSGLPSDRFSAERTGGSVSTLTIQRTQQEDSAVYLCASSLTSSTDTQYFGPGTRLTVL.

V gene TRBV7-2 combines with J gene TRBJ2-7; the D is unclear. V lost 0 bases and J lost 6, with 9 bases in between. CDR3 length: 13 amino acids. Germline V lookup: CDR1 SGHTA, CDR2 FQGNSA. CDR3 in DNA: TGTGCCAGCAGCTTAGCGGCGGCACCCGAGCAGTACTTC. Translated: CASSLAAAPEQYF. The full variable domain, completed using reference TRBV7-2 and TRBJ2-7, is GAGVSQSPSNKVTEKGKDVELRCDPISGHTALYWYRQSLGQGLEFLIYFQGNSAPDKSGLPSDRFSAERTGGSVSTLTIQRTQQEDSAVYLCASSLAAAPEQYFGPGTRLTVT.

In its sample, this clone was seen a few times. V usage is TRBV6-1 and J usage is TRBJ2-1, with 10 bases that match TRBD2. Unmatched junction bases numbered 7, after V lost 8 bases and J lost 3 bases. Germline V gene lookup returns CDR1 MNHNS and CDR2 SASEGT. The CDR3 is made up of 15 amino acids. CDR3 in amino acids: CASPASGRGYNEQFF. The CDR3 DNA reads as TGTGCCAGCCCAGCTAGCGGGAGAGGCTACAATGAGCAGTTCTTC.

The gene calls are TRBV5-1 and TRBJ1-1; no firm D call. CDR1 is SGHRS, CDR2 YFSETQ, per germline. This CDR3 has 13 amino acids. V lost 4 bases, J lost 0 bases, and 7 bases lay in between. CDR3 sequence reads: CASSREVNTEAFF. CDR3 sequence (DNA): TGCGCCAGCAGCAGGGAGGTGAACACTGAAGCTTTCTTT.